The present entry profiles one TCR beta chain with its context. Its antigen is currently unknown. The observed sequence ends 3 residues before the CDR3 terminus, with the missing tail filled in from the germline J gene. The data were obtained in a study of T cells in women clearing cervical HPV infection. In the study overall: Case blood was drawn a median about 150 days after lesion detection. Only a few women had HLA typing results available. Study conclusions and caveats: Richness differences could reflect unmeasured T-cell content per sample.

All participants had a single incident cervical HPV16 infection, and prevalent HPV16 infections were excluded. The protocol was immunoSEQ multiplex PCR, while the TCRdb copy is restricted to in-frame clones and leaves out a portion. The listing records under 30,000 clones. V was cut by 1 base and J by 0 bases, with 13 bases left in between. Germline V gene lookup returns CDR1 MNHEY and CDR2 SMNVEV (reference sequence). This CDR3 spans 17 amino acids. The chain combines TRBV27 with TRBJ1-5; D is unclear. This TCR derives from a woman aged 18 to 75 with a cervical HPV16 infection that either progressed to CIN3+ or cleared (not recorded which). Input material: blood buffy coat. The sequenced CDR3 bases are TGTGCCAGCAGTTTATTCCGCCCTATCGTTAGCAATCAGCCC. Amino acids: CASSLFRPIVSNQP. The whole CDR3 region reads CASSLFRPIVSNQPQHF.